This TCR beta chain was found in a study of blood T cell repertoires in COVID-19. Study context: The study drew acute and convalescent COVID-19 samples from the United States, Italy and Spain. Sources were T cells, B-cell-depleted T cells, or PBMCs; the material itself was cDNA or gDNA.

J lost 3 bases, V lost 4 bases, and 5 bases had no gene match. The germline V gene has CDR1 SQVTM and CDR2 ANQGSEA. The CDR3 length is 14 residues. Measured with immunoSEQ multiplex PCR; TCRdb has only the in-frame clones, and not every one. This sample has 60,000 to 75,000 clones, with approximately 90% found just once. The chain couples TRBV29-1 to TRBJ2-3, with 9 bases lining up with TRBD1. The sample consisted of peripheral blood. This receptor was obtained from a man in his 70s with active COVID-19. The DNA of the CDR3 is TGCAGCGTTGTTGGGACAGGGAGTACAGATACGCAGTATTTT. Protein: CSVVGTGSTDTQYF.